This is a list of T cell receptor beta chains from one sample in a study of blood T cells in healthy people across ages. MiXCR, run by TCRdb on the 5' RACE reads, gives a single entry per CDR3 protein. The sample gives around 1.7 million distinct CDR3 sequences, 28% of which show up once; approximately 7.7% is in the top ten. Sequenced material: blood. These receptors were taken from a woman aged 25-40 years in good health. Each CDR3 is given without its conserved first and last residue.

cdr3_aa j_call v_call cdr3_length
ASSASDQETQY TRBJ2-5 TRBV2 11
ASSGAGTIYNEQF TRBJ2-1 TRBV6-2/TRBV6-3 13
SASALGAGGAGEYGYT TRBJ1-2 TRBV20-1 16
ASSGGDGGSNIQY TRBJ2-4 TRBV2 13
ASSLTGEDEQY TRBJ2-7 TRBV7-9 11
SAPPGLAGRGASTDTQY TRBJ2-3 TRBV20-1 17
ASSPKGQGVPDTQY TRBJ2-3 TRBV3-1 14
ASSQDRASSQPQH TRBJ1-5 TRBV4-3 13
ASSGEGQKPKNVQY TRBJ2-4 TRBV7-7 14
ASFPWAGGFEETQY TRBJ2-5 TRBV6-1 14
ASSFGPSGGAF TRBJ1-1 TRBV5-6 11
SARLMTGPYEQY . TRBV20-1 12
SARFPGSSGANVLT TRBJ2-6 TRBV20-1 14
ASSVAGAGQPQH TRBJ1-5 TRBV9 12